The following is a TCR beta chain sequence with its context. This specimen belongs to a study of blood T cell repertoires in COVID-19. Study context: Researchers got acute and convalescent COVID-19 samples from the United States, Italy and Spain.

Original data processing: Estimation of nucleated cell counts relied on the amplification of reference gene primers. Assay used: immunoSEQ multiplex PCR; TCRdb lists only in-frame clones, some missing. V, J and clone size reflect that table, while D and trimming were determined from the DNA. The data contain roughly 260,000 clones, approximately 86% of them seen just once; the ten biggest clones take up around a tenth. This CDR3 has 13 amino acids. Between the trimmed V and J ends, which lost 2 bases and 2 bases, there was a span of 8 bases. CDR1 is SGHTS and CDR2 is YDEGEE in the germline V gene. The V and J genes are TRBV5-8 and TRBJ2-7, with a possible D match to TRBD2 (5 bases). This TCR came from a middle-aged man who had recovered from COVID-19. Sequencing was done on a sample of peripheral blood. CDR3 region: CASSFGKTYEQYF. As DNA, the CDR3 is TGTGCCAGCAGCTTCGGGAAGACCTACGAGCAGTACTTC.